This T cell receptor (beta chain) was documented in a study of cytomegalovirus exposure and HLA in healthy donors. General study points: By HLA locus, TCR association rates varied in a later analysis, with DRB1 showing the most and HLA-C the fewest. In a later analysis, common viral pathogens appeared linked to several of the most significant clusters. The study listed roughly 160 cytomegalovirus-associated TCR beta chains.

It was with 60 Vbeta and 13 Jbeta primers that the PCR ran. Using immunoSEQ multiplex PCR, the repertoire was profiled, and TCRdb retains in-frame clones only, with some absent. The repertoire holds roughly 150,000 clones, approximately 80% seen once, with approximately 5.5% in the top ten. This CDR3 has 11 residues. V dropped 3 bases and J dropped 5 bases, with 5 bases sitting between them. The germline CDR1 and CDR2 sequences are SGHRS and YFSETQ. Turning to this clone: What it recognizes is unknown.

This sequence joins TRBV5-1 and TRBJ2-5; D gene uncertain. Input material: PBMCs. The TCR originated in a man aged 30-40 years in good health and CMV-seropositive. CDR3 bases: TGCGCCAGCAGCTACGGGGAGACCCAGTACTTC. Protein: CASSYGETQYF.